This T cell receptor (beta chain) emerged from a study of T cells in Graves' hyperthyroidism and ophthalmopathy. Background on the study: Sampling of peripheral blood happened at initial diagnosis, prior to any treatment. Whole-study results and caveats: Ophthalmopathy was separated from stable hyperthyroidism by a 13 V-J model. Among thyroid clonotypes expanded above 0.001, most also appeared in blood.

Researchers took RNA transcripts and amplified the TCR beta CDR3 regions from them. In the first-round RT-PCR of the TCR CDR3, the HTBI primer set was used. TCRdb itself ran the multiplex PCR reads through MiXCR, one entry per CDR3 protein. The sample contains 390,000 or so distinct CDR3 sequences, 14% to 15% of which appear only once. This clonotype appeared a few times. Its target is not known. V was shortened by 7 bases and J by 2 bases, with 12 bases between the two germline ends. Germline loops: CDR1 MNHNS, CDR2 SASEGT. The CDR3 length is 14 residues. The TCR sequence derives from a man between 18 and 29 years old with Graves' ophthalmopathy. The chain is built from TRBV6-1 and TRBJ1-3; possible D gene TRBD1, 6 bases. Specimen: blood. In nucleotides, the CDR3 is TGTGCCAGCACCACCACAGGGACTGGAAACACCATATATTTT. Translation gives CASTTTGTGNTIYF.